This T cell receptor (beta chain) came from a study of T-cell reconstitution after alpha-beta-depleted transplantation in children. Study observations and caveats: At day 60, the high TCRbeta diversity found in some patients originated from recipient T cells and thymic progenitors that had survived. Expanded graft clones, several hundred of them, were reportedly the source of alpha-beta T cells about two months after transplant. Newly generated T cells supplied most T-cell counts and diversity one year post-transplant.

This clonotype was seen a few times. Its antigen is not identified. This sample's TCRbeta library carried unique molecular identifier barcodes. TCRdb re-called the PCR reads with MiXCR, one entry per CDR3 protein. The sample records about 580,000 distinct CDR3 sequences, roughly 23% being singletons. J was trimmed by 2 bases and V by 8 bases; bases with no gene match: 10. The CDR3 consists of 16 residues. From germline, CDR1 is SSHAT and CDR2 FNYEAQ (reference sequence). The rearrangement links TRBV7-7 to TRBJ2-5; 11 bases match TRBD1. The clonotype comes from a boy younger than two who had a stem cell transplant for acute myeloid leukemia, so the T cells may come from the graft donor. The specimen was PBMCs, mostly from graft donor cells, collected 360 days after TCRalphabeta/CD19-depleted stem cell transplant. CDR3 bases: TGTGCCAGCTTATCCCCGGGACAGGGGGATCAAGAGACCCAGTACTTC. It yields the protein CASLSPGQGDQETQYF.